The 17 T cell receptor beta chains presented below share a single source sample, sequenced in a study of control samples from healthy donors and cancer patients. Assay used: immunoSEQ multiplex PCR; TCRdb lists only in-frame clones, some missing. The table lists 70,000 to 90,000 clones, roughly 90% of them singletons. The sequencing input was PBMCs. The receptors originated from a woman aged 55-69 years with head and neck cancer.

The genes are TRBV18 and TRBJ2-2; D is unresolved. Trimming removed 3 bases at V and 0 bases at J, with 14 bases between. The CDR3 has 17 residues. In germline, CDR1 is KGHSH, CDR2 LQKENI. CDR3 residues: CASSPNPAATNTGELFF. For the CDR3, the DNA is TGTGCCAGCTCACCGAACCCAGCCGCGACGAACACCGGGGAGCTGTTTTTT.

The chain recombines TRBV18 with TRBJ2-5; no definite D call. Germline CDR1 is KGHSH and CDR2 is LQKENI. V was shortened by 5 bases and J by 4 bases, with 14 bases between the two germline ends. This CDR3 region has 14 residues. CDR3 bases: TGTGCCAGCTCATCGATTTCCTTCGGAGAGACCCAGTACTTC. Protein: CASSSISFGETQYF.

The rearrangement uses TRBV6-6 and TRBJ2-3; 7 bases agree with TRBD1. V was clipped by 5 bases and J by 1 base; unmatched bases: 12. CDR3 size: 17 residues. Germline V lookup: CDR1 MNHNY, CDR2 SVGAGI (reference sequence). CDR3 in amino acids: CASSLGQEVTRTDTQYF. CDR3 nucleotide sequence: TGTGCCAGCAGTCTCGGACAGGAGGTGACTCGCACAGATACGCAGTATTTT.

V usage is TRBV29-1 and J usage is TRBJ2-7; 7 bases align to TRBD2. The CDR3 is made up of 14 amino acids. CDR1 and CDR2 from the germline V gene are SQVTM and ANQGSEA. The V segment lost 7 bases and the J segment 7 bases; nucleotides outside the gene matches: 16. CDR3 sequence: CSGAPRGGRGEQYF. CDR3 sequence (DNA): TGCAGCGGTGCACCTCGCGGGGGACGGGGGGAGCAGTACTTC.

The CDR3 loop is CASSLRRQDGGGELFF. DNA of the CDR3: TGTGCCAGCAGCTTGAGGAGACAGGATGGTGGCGGGGAGCTGTTTTTT. The V gene is TRBV5-6, the J gene TRBJ2-2; possible D gene TRBD1, 6 bases. The V and J ends lost 1 base and 7 bases respectively, with 17 bases between them. The CDR3 runs 16 residues. The germline V gene encodes CDR1 SGHDT and CDR2 YYEEEE.

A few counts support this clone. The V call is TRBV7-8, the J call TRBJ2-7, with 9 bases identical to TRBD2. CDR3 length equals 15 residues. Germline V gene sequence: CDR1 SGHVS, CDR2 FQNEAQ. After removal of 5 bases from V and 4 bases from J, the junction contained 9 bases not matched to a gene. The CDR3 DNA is TGTGCCAGCAGCATAATGACTAGCGGACCGTACGAGCAGTACTTC. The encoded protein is CASSIMTSGPYEQYF.

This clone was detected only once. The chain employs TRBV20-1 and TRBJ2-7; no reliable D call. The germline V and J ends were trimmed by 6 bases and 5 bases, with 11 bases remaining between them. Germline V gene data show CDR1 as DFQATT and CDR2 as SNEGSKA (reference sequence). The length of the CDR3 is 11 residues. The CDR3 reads CSAPDIHEQYF. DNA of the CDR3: TGCAGTGCCCCCGACATCCACGAGCAGTACTTC.

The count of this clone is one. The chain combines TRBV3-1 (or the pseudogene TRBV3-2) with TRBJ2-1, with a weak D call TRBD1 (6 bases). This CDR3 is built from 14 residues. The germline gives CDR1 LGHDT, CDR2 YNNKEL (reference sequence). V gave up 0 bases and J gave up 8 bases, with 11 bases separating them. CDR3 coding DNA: TGTGCCAGCAGCCAAGATAGGGGGATGGATGAGCAGTTCTTC. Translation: CASSQDRGMDEQFF.

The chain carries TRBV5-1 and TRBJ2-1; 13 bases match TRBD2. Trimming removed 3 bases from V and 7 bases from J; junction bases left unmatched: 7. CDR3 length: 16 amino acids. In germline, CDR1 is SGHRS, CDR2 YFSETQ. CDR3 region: CASSWTSGSGSNEQFF. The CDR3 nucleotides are TGCGCCAGCAGCTGGACTAGCGGGAGTGGGTCGAATGAGCAGTTCTTC.

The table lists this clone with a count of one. In DNA, the CDR3 is TGTGCCAGCAGTTACACCTTAACCGGGGAGCTGTTTTTT. Protein product: CASSYTLTGELFF. The genes are TRBV6-5 and TRBJ2-2; D remains ambiguous. The CDR3 extends over 13 amino acids. Trimming took 2 bases from V and 5 from J, leaving 6 bases between them. Germline values: CDR1 MNHEY, CDR2 SVGAGI.

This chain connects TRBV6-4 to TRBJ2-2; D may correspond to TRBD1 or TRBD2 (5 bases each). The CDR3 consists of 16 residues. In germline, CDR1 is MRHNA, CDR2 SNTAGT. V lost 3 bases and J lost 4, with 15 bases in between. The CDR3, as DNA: TGTGCCAGCAGTGAAGCCTCGGGGCAGGGCACCGGGGAGCTGTTTTTT. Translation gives CASSEASGQGTGELFF.

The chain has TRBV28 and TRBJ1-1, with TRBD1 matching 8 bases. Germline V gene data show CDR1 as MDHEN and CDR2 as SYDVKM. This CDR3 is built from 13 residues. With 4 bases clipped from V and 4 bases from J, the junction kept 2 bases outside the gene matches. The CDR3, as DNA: TGTGCCAGCAGTTCAGACAGGGGCACTGAAGCTTTCTTT. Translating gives CASSSDRGTEAFF.

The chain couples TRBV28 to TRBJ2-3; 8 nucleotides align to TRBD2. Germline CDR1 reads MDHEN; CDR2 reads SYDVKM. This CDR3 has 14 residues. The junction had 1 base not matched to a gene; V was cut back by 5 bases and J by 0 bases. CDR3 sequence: CASSAGGSTDTQYF. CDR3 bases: TGTGCCAGCAGTGCGGGAGGTAGCACAGATACGCAGTATTTT.

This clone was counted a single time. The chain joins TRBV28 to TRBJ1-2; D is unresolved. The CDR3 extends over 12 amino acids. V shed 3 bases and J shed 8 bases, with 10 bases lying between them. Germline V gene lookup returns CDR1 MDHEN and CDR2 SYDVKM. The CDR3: CASSLGGRGYTF. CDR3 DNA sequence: TGTGCCAGCAGTTTGGGAGGAAGAGGCTACACCTTC.

The CDR3 DNA sequence: TGTGCCAGTAGTGCCCCCCTTTTAATCACGAACACCGGGGAGCTGTTTTTT. It specifies CASSAPLLITNTGELFF. The gene calls are TRBV19 and TRBJ2-2; no definite D call. Trimming took 5 bases from V and 0 from J, leaving 16 bases between them. The CDR3 has 17 residues. Per the germline V gene, CDR1 is LNHDA and CDR2 is SQIVND (reference sequence).

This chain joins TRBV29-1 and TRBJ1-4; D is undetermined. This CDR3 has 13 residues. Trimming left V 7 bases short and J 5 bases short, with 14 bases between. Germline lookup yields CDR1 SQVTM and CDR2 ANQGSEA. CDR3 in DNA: TGCAGCGCCCGGACGGGTGAAAATGAAAAACTGTTTTTT. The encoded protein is CSARTGENEKLFF.

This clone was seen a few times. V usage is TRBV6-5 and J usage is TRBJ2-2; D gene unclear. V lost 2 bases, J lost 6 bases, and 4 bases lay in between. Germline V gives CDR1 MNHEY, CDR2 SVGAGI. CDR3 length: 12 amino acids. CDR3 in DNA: TGTGCCAGCAGTTACAGCCCCGGGGAGCTGTTTTTT. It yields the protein CASSYSPGELFF.